This record looks at one T cell receptor (beta chain) sequence and its context. The antigen remains unidentified. Donors each had at least one pre-ART PBMC sample and at least two post-ART ones. The data were taken from a study of long-term antiretroviral therapy in people with HIV. Running of the v3.0 immunoSEQ assay took place at survey level. Sequenced by immunoSEQ multiplex PCR; TCRdb stores in-frame clones only, minus some. The data contain about 32,000 clones, 95% to 98% of them singletons. Trimming took 0 bases from V and 3 from J, leaving 9 bases between them. This CDR3 is 14 amino acids long. Per germline, CDR1 MNHEY and CDR2 SVGAGI. Study-wide results and limits: There were no data on ART adherence, viral resistance or therapy changes, a gap that limits inferences about post-ART repertoire changes. Compared with controls, HIV repertoires showed narrower CDR3 length ranges.

The sequences come from unsorted PBMCs, collected 7.6 years after starting antiretroviral therapy. This clonotype was obtained from a man between 25 and 39 years old with HIV. The genes are TRBV6-5 and TRBJ2-7; D is undetermined. CDR3 protein: CASSYSSTHYEQYF. Written as DNA, the CDR3 is TGTGCCAGCAGTTACTCGAGTACACACTACGAGCAGTACTTC.